This T cell receptor beta chain was observed in a study of Ad26.COV2.S vaccination and SARS-CoV-2 variants. Study in general: As a participant in COV1001, the donor was in the Ad26.COV2.S trial arm.

The treatment: about 20 received Ad26.COV2.S at low or high dose, single or two shots; roughly 5 received placebo; per-sample allocation not given. Sampling was done on day 63 after the first vaccine or placebo injection. An Ad26 vector that expressed Wuhan-strain SARS-CoV-2 spike constituted the vaccine. Study-level findings and limits: Vaccinees displayed broader spike-specific TCR repertoires than placebo recipients.

J lost 5 bases, V lost 4 bases, and 7 bases had no gene match. The CDR3 runs 14 residues. Per the germline V gene, CDR1 is SGHVS and CDR2 is FNYEAQ. Sequencing was performed with immunoSEQ multiplex PCR; in TCRdb, only in-frame clones are kept and a portion is missing. The sample contains around 370,000 clones, more than 75% of which appear only once. Comment on this clone: Its antigen remains unidentified.

Specimen: peripheral blood, collected in a trial of Ad26.COV2.S vaccine versus placebo. V is TRBV7-6 and J is TRBJ2-5; 7 nucleotides line up with TRBD1. This TCR derives from a person aged 18-60 years who received the Ad26.COV2.S COVID-19 vaccine or a placebo. The CDR3, as DNA: TGTGCCAGCAGCTCCCCCGACAGGGCGGAGACCCAGTACTTC. Translated: CASSSPDRAETQYF. The whole variable domain, filled in from reference TRBV7-6 and TRBJ2-5, reads GAGVSQSPRYKVTKRGQDVALRCDPISGHVSLYWYRQALGQGPEFLTYFNYEAQQDKSGLPNDRFSAERPEGSISTLTIQRTEQRDSAMYRCASSSPDRAETQYFGPGTRLLVL.